The next 6 T cell receptor beta chains were all read from a single sample in a study of cytomegalovirus exposure and HLA in healthy donors. The PCR contained 60 Vbeta and 13 Jbeta primers. The repertoire was sequenced with immunoSEQ multiplex PCR; TCRdb's copy has only in-frame clones and lacks some. The repertoire includes 150,000 or so clones, about 85% of them detected once, and roughly 1.4% sits in the top ten. The sequenced material came from PBMCs. Receptor source: a man between 45 and 60 years old in good health and CMV-seropositive.

There are a few counts of this clone. This sequence joins TRBV6-5 and TRBJ2-7, with 9 bases matching TRBD1. V trimming: 6 bases; J trimming: 6 bases; junction bases outside the gene matches: 12. The germline V gene has CDR1 MNHEY and CDR2 SVGAGI. This CDR3 is 15 amino acids long. CDR3 in DNA: TGTGCCAGCAGCCGCTGGCAGGGACAGGGTAGCGAGCAGTACTTC. Translation gives CASSRWQGQGSEQYF.

As concerns this clone: A read error may produce the germline difference seen at one junction end. The chain links TRBV7-2 to TRBJ2-7, with 7 bases aligning to TRBD1. The germline CDR1 and CDR2 sequences are SGHTA and FQGNSA. The CDR3 has 15 residues. DNA of the CDR3: TGTGCCAGCAGCAAGTCCGGGACAGTCAGCCTCGTCCTTGACTTC. It codes for CASSKSGTVSLVLDF.

This sequence joins TRBV5-6 and TRBJ2-7, with TRBD1 as a possible D gene (5 bases). The germline CDR1 and CDR2 sequences are SGHDT and YYEEEE. This CDR3 is built from 14 residues. V was cut by 4 bases and J by 4 bases, with 15 bases left in between. The CDR3 DNA sequence: TGTGCCAGCAGCCCTGACCTGGGGCGGTACGAGCAGTACTTC. Translation: CASSPDLGRYEQYF.

CDR3 amino acids: CASSPSGGAGYGYTF. DNA of the CDR3: TGTGCCAGCTCACCTTCAGGGGGCGCGGGCTATGGCTACACCTTC. The V and J genes are TRBV18 and TRBJ1-2, with 8 nucleotides matching TRBD1. This CDR3 is 15 amino acids long. From germline, CDR1 is KGHSH and CDR2 LQKENI. Trimming removed 3 bases from V and 4 bases from J; junction bases left unmatched: 7. Full variable domain (remainder filled in from reference TRBV18 and TRBJ1-2): NAGVMQNPRHLVRRRGQEARLRCSPMKGHSHVYWYRQLPEEGLKFMVYLQKENIIDESGMPKERFSAEFPKEGPSILRIQQVVRGDSAAYFCASSPSGGAGYGYTFGSGTRLTVV.

The chain joins TRBV5-1 to TRBJ1-4; 7 nucleotides align to TRBD1. The CDR3 sequence is 16 residues long. J lost 3 bases, V lost 4 bases, and 9 bases had no gene match. Germline V gives CDR1 SGHRS, CDR2 YFSETQ. CDR3 in DNA: TGCGCCAGCAGCATATCAGGGGGGAAGGCTAATGAAAAACTGTTTTTT. The encoded protein is CASSISGGKANEKLFF.

This chain connects TRBV27 to TRBJ2-3; D is ambiguous. Germline values: CDR1 MNHEY, CDR2 SMNVEV (reference sequence). V was cut by 8 bases and J by 1 base, with 13 bases left in between. This CDR3 region has 14 residues. The CDR3 DNA reads TGTGCCAGCGGGCCCGAGTTTGGCACAGATACGCAGTATTTT. It encodes CASGPEFGTDTQYF.